A selection of T cell receptor beta chains follows, all from one sample in a study of T cells in Graves' hyperthyroidism and ophthalmopathy. TCRdb redid the calling of the multiplex PCR reads with MiXCR, one entry per CDR3 protein. The sample lists under 750,000 distinct CDR3 sequences, roughly 20% seen once, with 15% to 20% in the top ten. The specimen sequenced was blood. The receptors derive from a woman aged 50 to 60 with Graves' hyperthyroidism that later progressed to Graves' ophthalmopathy. CDR3s include the opening cysteine and the closing phenylalanine or tryptophan. The order of the fields is J gene, V gene, D gene, clone size, CDR3 DNA, CDR3 protein. D genes are given only for firm matches. Size values are once, few and many counts, or a class for expanded clones, and some rows have none.

j_call: TRBJ2-7
v_call: TRBV9
d_call: .
clone_size: .
cdr3_nt: TGTGCCAGCAGCCAGGGGGGCAGGGGCCACGAGCAGTACTTC
cdr3_aa: CASSQGGRGHEQYF

j_call: TRBJ2-7
v_call: TRBV20-1
d_call: .
clone_size: few
cdr3_nt: TGCAGTGCTAGAGGGGACGACGAGCAGTACTTC
cdr3_aa: CSARGDDEQYF

j_call: TRBJ1-4
v_call: TRBV18
d_call: .
clone_size: many
cdr3_nt: TGTGCCAGCTCCTCTTTTGCTACGGAAAAACTGTTTTTT
cdr3_aa: CASSSFATEKLFF

j_call: TRBJ1-2
v_call: TRBV2
d_call: .
clone_size: many
cdr3_nt: TGTGCCAGCCGGATCGAGAACTATGGCTACACCTTC
cdr3_aa: CASRIENYGYTF

j_call: TRBJ1-1
v_call: TRBV11-2
d_call: TRBD1
clone_size: many
cdr3_nt: TGTGCCAGCAGCTTAGGTGGACAGGGGAGCACTGAAGCTTTCTTT
cdr3_aa: CASSLGGQGSTEAFF

j_call: TRBJ2-1
v_call: TRBV27
d_call: .
clone_size: .
cdr3_nt: TGTGCCAGCAGTGGACGACAGGTCCCGGTTTACAATGAGCAGTTCTTC
cdr3_aa: CASSGRQVPVYNEQFF

j_call: TRBJ2-3
v_call: TRBV20-1
d_call: TRBD2
clone_size: .
cdr3_nt: TGCAGTGCTGGCAGCGGGGGGCCGCTCACAGATACGCAGTATTTT
cdr3_aa: CSAGSGGPLTDTQYF

j_call: TRBJ2-2
v_call: TRBV6-1
d_call: .
clone_size: few
cdr3_nt: TGTGCCAGCAGGTCTGACAGAAACACCGGGGAGCTGTTTTTT
cdr3_aa: CASRSDRNTGELFF

j_call: TRBJ2-1
v_call: TRBV20-1
d_call: .
clone_size: few
cdr3_nt: TGCAGTGCGGCAAACAATGAGCAGTTCTTC
cdr3_aa: CSAANNEQFF

j_call: TRBJ1-2
v_call: TRBV6-2/TRBV6-3
d_call: .
clone_size: few
cdr3_nt: TGTGCCAGCAGCGGACAGTTTGTGGGCTATGGCTACACCTTC
cdr3_aa: CASSGQFVGYGYTF

j_call: TRBJ2-5
v_call: TRBV30
d_call: TRBD1
clone_size: many
cdr3_nt: TGTGCCTGGAGTGTGACAGGGCGGTGGGGGACCCAGTACTTC
cdr3_aa: CAWSVTGRWGTQYF

j_call: TRBJ2-5
v_call: TRBV6-1
d_call: .
clone_size: few
cdr3_nt: TGTGCCAGCAGCGCGAACCCTACAACGACTAGTCCACAAGAGACCCAGTACTTC
cdr3_aa: CASSANPTTTSPQETQYF

j_call: TRBJ1-5
v_call: TRBV7-9
d_call: TRBD1
clone_size: few
cdr3_nt: TGTGCCAGCAGCGTACAGGGGGGCCCCAATCAGCCCCAGCATTTT
cdr3_aa: CASSVQGGPNQPQHF

j_call: TRBJ2-3
v_call: TRBV11-2
d_call: .
clone_size: many
cdr3_nt: TGTGCCAGCAGCTCCCTTGCCAGTCGCACAGATACGCAGTATTTT
cdr3_aa: CASSSLASRTDTQYF

j_call: TRBJ1-6
v_call: TRBV7-9
d_call: .
clone_size: .
cdr3_nt: TGTGCCAGCAGCCCCTTGGGCGAAGAGGATTCACCCCTCCACTTT
cdr3_aa: CASSPLGEEDSPLHF

j_call: TRBJ2-2
v_call: TRBV19
d_call: .
clone_size: .
cdr3_nt: TGTGCCAGTAGTATAGGGGCAGACACCGGGGAGCTGTTTTTT
cdr3_aa: CASSIGADTGELFF

j_call: TRBJ2-2
v_call: TRBV3-1
d_call: TRBD2
clone_size: few
cdr3_nt: TGTGCCAGCAGCCGACGCTTGGGCGGGGGGGCAACCGGGGAGCTGTTTTTT
cdr3_aa: CASSRRLGGGATGELFF

j_call: TRBJ1-1
v_call: TRBV20-1
d_call: TRBD1
clone_size: .
cdr3_nt: TGCAGTGCTAGAGATTTCCAGGGGGCTGAGAACACTGAAGCTTTCTTT
cdr3_aa: CSARDFQGAENTEAFF

j_call: TRBJ2-7
v_call: TRBV7-2
d_call: .
clone_size: .
cdr3_nt: TGTGCCAGCAGTCACCATCAGGGCTACGAGCAGTACTTC
cdr3_aa: CASSHHQGYEQYF

j_call: TRBJ2-1
v_call: TRBV3-1
d_call: TRBD2
clone_size: many
cdr3_nt: TGTGCCAGCAGCCAAGAACTAGCGGTAAGCTCCTACAATGAGCAGTTCTTC
cdr3_aa: CASSQELAVSSYNEQFF

j_call: TRBJ1-2
v_call: TRBV29-1
d_call: .
clone_size: .
cdr3_nt: TGCAGCGTTGAGGGGCCGGTCAACTATGGCTACACCTTC
cdr3_aa: CSVEGPVNYGYTF

j_call: TRBJ1-5
v_call: TRBV20-1
d_call: .
clone_size: few
cdr3_nt: TGCAGTGCTGGGGGGTTGGAGGGCCGGAATCAGCCCCAGCATTTT
cdr3_aa: CSAGGLEGRNQPQHF

j_call: TRBJ2-2
v_call: TRBV5-1
d_call: .
clone_size: few
cdr3_nt: TGCGCCAGCAGCCCCGTTTACGGGACCGGGGAGCTGTTTTTT
cdr3_aa: CASSPVYGTGELFF

j_call: TRBJ2-7
v_call: TRBV19
d_call: .
clone_size: .
cdr3_nt: TGTGCCAGTAGTGGGGGACTGAAGCCCTACGAGCAGTACTTC
cdr3_aa: CASSGGLKPYEQYF

j_call: TRBJ1-6
v_call: TRBV2
d_call: .
clone_size: .
cdr3_nt: TGTGCCAGCAGTGAGTCGAAAATCGGTTCACCCCTCCACTTT
cdr3_aa: CASSESKIGSPLHF

j_call: TRBJ1-5
v_call: TRBV11-2
d_call: .
clone_size: many
cdr3_nt: TGTGCCAGCAGCTTAGGATGGGACGACAATCAGCCCCAGCATTTT
cdr3_aa: CASSLGWDDNQPQHF

j_call: TRBJ2-7
v_call: TRBV5-1
d_call: TRBD1
clone_size: many
cdr3_nt: TGCGCCAGCAGCTCCGGGACAGGGCTGAACGAGCAGTACTTC
cdr3_aa: CASSSGTGLNEQYF

j_call: TRBJ1-4
v_call: TRBV12-3/TRBV12-4
d_call: .
clone_size: .
cdr3_nt: TGTGCCAGCAGTTTAGGCCCAGGTCCAGACGAAAAACTGTTTTTT
cdr3_aa: CASSLGPGPDEKLFF

j_call: TRBJ1-4
v_call: TRBV7-3
d_call: TRBD1
clone_size: once
cdr3_nt: TGTGCCAGCAGATCGGGGACAGGGCTTCCTTCCAATGAAAAACTGTTTTTT
cdr3_aa: CASRSGTGLPSNEKLFF

j_call: TRBJ1-4
v_call: TRBV7-2
d_call: .
clone_size: many
cdr3_nt: TGTGCCAGCAGCGGGCTAGCGGGAAAACTGTTTTTT
cdr3_aa: CASSGLAGKLFF

j_call: TRBJ2-3
v_call: TRBV20-1
d_call: TRBD2
clone_size: many
cdr3_nt: TGCAGTGCTCCGGGACTAGCGGGGGGTGGAGATACGCAGTATTTT
cdr3_aa: CSAPGLAGGGDTQYF

j_call: TRBJ2-1
v_call: TRBV7-9
d_call: .
clone_size: few
cdr3_nt: TGTGCCAGCAGCTTTCGGACAGTCTCATTACTATCCTACAATGAGCAGTTCTTC
cdr3_aa: CASSFRTVSLLSYNEQFF

j_call: TRBJ1-1
v_call: TRBV7-3
d_call: .
clone_size: many
cdr3_nt: TGTGCCAGCAGCCCCACCGGGACCCCTGGGGAGGGAACTGAAGCTTTCTTT
cdr3_aa: CASSPTGTPGEGTEAFF

j_call: TRBJ2-1
v_call: TRBV7-3
d_call: TRBD2
clone_size: .
cdr3_nt: TGTGCCAGCAGCCAAGCGGGGGGGCCGGAATATGAGCAGTTCTTC
cdr3_aa: CASSQAGGPEYEQFF

j_call: TRBJ1-1
v_call: TRBV2
d_call: .
clone_size: many
cdr3_nt: TGTGCCAGCAGGACTAACGAACAGGTTTTTATGAACACTGAAGCTTTCTTT
cdr3_aa: CASRTNEQVFMNTEAFF

j_call: TRBJ1-5
v_call: TRBV29-1
d_call: .
clone_size: few
cdr3_nt: TGCAGCGTTTTAACGGCAGGTAGCAATCAGCCCCAGCATTTT
cdr3_aa: CSVLTAGSNQPQHF

j_call: TRBJ2-3
v_call: TRBV6-5
d_call: .
clone_size: few
cdr3_nt: TGTGCCAGCAGTTACTCCGGGTCCCGGACAGATACGCAGTATTTT
cdr3_aa: CASSYSGSRTDTQYF

j_call: TRBJ1-1
v_call: TRBV2
d_call: .
clone_size: .
cdr3_nt: TGTGCCAGCAGTGAACCCCCTGAAGCTTTCTTT
cdr3_aa: CASSEPPEAFF

j_call: TRBJ1-1
v_call: TRBV6-5
d_call: .
clone_size: few
cdr3_nt: TGTGCCAGCAGTTACCCTAGGACGGGGAACACTGAAGCTTTCTTT
cdr3_aa: CASSYPRTGNTEAFF

j_call: TRBJ1-2
v_call: TRBV20-1
d_call: .
clone_size: .
cdr3_nt: TGCAGTGCTAGCGAGGCAGTCAGTTATGGCTACACCTTC
cdr3_aa: CSASEAVSYGYTF

j_call: TRBJ1-2
v_call: TRBV6-1
d_call: TRBD1
clone_size: many
cdr3_nt: TGTGCCAGCAGCACGGACAGGGGCGACTATGGCTACACCTTC
cdr3_aa: CASSTDRGDYGYTF

j_call: TRBJ2-2
v_call: TRBV6-1
d_call: .
clone_size: few
cdr3_nt: TGTGCCAGCAGTGACCGCAGGGGCGACACCGGGGAGCTGTTTTTT
cdr3_aa: CASSDRRGDTGELFF

j_call: TRBJ2-3
v_call: TRBV6-1
d_call: .
clone_size: .
cdr3_nt: TGTGCCAGCAGTGAAGAGGGGGTTAGCACAGATACGCAGTATTTT
cdr3_aa: CASSEEGVSTDTQYF

j_call: TRBJ2-2
v_call: TRBV12-3/TRBV12-4
d_call: .
clone_size: many
cdr3_nt: TGTGCCAGCAGTGGATCAAGGAACACCGGGGAGCTGTTTTTT
cdr3_aa: CASSGSRNTGELFF

j_call: TRBJ2-3
v_call: TRBV12-3/TRBV12-4
d_call: TRBD1
clone_size: many
cdr3_nt: TGTGCCAGCAGTTTAGGGGGGACAGTCCCCCCAGATACGCAGTATTTT
cdr3_aa: CASSLGGTVPPDTQYF

j_call: TRBJ1-5
v_call: TRBV6-1
d_call: TRBD1
clone_size: few
cdr3_nt: TGTGCCAGCGCGGGGCCAAAAAGACAGGGGCATAATCAGCCCCAGCATTTT
cdr3_aa: CASAGPKRQGHNQPQHF

j_call: TRBJ1-1
v_call: TRBV5-1
d_call: TRBD1
clone_size: many
cdr3_nt: TGCGCCAGCAGCTTCAATACAGGGGGTGCGGCAAACACTGAAGCTTTCTTT
cdr3_aa: CASSFNTGGAANTEAFF

j_call: TRBJ2-1
v_call: TRBV7-9
d_call: TRBD2
clone_size: many
cdr3_nt: TGTGCCAGCAGCCTAGCGACTAGCGGCTACAATGAGCAGTTCTTC
cdr3_aa: CASSLATSGYNEQFF

j_call: TRBJ1-6
v_call: TRBV27
d_call: .
clone_size: .
cdr3_nt: TGTGCCGGCCGACGGGGGGGCAATAATTCACCCCTCCACTTT
cdr3_aa: CAGRRGGNNSPLHF

j_call: TRBJ1-3
v_call: TRBV18
d_call: TRBD1
clone_size: few
cdr3_nt: TGTGCCAGCTCACGGACAGGACTCTCTGGAAACACCATATATTTT
cdr3_aa: CASSRTGLSGNTIYF

j_call: TRBJ1-2
v_call: TRBV6-1
d_call: .
clone_size: .
cdr3_nt: TGTGCCAGCAGGGACGTAGCAGGGGACCCCACGCAGGGCTATGGCTACACCTTC
cdr3_aa: CASRDVAGDPTQGYGYTF

j_call: TRBJ1-2
v_call: TRBV2
d_call: TRBD1
clone_size: many
cdr3_nt: TGTGCCAGCAGTGGGGACAGGGGGCCGAACTATGGCTACACCTTC
cdr3_aa: CASSGDRGPNYGYTF

j_call: TRBJ1-1
v_call: TRBV4-1
d_call: .
clone_size: .
cdr3_nt: TGCGCCAGCAGCCACTTACAGTCGTTCAACACTGAAGCTTTCTTT
cdr3_aa: CASSHLQSFNTEAFF

j_call: TRBJ1-2
v_call: TRBV30
d_call: .
clone_size: many
cdr3_nt: TGTGCCGGTTCCGACGGTTCTAACTATGGCTACACCTTC
cdr3_aa: CAGSDGSNYGYTF

j_call: TRBJ2-5
v_call: TRBV12-3/TRBV12-4
d_call: .
clone_size: many
cdr3_nt: TGTGCCAGCCGGTCTCAGACGGAGACCCAGTACTTC
cdr3_aa: CASRSQTETQYF

j_call: TRBJ1-2
v_call: TRBV6-1
d_call: .
clone_size: .
cdr3_nt: TGTGCCAGCACGCCAACCGGGGTCTATGGCTACACCTTC
cdr3_aa: CASTPTGVYGYTF

j_call: TRBJ1-5
v_call: TRBV20-1
d_call: TRBD1
clone_size: few
cdr3_nt: TGCAGTGCTAGAAGCGACAGGGGAGGTAACCAGCCCCAGCATTTT
cdr3_aa: CSARSDRGGNQPQHF

j_call: TRBJ2-7
v_call: TRBV5-8
d_call: TRBD2
clone_size: many
cdr3_nt: TGTGCCAGCAGCTTGGCGGCTAGCGGCGCCTACGAGCAGTACTTC
cdr3_aa: CASSLAASGAYEQYF